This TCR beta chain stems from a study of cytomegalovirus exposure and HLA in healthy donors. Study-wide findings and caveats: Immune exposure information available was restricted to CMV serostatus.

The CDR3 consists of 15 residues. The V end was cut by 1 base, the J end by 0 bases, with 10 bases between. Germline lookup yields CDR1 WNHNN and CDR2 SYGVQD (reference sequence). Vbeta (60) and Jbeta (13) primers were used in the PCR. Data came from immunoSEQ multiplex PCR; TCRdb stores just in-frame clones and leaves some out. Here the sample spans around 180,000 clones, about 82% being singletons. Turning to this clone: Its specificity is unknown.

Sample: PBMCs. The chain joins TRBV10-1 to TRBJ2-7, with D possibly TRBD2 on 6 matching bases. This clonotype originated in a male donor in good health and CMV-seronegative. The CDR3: CASSECSGSSYEQYF. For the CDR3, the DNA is TGCGCCAGCAGTGAGTGTTCCGGGAGCTCCTACGAGCAGTACTTC.